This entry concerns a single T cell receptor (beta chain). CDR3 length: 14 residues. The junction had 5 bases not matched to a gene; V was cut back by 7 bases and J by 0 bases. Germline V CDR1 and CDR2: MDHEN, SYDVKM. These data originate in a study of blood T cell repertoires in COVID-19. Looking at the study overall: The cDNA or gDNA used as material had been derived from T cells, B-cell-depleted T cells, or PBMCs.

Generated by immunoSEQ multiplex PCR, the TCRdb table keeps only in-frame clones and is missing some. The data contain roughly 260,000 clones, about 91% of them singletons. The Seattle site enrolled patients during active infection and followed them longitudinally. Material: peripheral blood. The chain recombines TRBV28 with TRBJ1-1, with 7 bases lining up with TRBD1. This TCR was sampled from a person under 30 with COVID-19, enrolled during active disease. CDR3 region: CASTPDRLNTEAFF. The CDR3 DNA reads TGTGCCAGCACCCCGGACAGGTTGAACACTGAAGCTTTCTTT.